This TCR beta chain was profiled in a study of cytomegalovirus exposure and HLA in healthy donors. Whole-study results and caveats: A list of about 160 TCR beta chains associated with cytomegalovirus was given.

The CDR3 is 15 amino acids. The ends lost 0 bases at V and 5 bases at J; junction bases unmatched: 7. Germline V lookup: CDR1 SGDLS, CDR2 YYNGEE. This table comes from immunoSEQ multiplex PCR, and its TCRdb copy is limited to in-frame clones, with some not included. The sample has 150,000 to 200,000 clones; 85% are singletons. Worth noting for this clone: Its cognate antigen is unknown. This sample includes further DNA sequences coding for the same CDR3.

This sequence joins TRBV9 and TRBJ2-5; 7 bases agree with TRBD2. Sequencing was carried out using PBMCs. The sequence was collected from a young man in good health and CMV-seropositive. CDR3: CASSVGGGGGETQYF. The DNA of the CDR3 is TGTGCCAGCAGCGTAGGGGGGGGTGGAGGGGAGACCCAGTACTTC. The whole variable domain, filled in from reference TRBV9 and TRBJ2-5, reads DSGVTQTPKHLITATGQRVTLRCSPRSGDLSVYWYQQSLDQGLQFLIQYYNGEERAKGNILERFSAQQFPDLHSELNLSSLELGDSALYFCASSVGGGGGETQYFGPGTRLLVL.